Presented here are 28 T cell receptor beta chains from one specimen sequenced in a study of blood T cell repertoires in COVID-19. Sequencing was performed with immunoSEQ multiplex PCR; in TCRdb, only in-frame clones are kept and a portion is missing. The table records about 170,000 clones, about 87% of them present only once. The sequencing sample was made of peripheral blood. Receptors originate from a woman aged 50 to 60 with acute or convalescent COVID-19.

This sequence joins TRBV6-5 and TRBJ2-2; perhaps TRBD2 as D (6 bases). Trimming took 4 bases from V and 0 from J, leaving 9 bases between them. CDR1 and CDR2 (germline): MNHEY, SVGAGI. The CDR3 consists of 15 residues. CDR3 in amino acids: CASSLGGANTGELFF. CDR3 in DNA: TGTGCCAGCAGTTTGGGCGGGGCGAACACCGGGGAGCTGTTTTTT.

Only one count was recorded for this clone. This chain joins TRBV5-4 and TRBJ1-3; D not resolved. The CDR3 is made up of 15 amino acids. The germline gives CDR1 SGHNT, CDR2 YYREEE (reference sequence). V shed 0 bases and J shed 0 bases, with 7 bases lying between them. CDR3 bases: TGTGCCAGCAGCTTGGATCTATCCTCTGGAAACACCATATATTTT. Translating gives CASSLDLSSGNTIYF.

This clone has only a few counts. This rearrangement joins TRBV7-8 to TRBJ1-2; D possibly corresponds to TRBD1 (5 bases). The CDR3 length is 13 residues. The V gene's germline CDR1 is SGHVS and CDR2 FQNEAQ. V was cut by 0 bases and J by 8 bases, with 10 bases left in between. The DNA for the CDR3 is TGTGCCAGCAGCTTAGCCACAGGATCCGGCTACACCTTC. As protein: CASSLATGSGYTF. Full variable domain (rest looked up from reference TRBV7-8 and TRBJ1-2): GAGVSQSPRYKVAKRGQDVALRCDPISGHVSLFWYQQALGQGPEFLTYFQNEAQLDKSGLPSDRFFAERPEGSVSTLKIQRTQQEDSAVYLCASSLATGSGYTFGSGTRLTVV.

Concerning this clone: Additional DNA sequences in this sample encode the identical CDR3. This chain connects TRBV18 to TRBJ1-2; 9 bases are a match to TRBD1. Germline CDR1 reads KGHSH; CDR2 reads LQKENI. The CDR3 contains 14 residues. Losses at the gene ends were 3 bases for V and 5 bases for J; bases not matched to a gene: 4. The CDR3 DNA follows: TGTGCCAGCTCACCGGGACAGGGAGATTATGGCTACACCTTC. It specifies CASSPGQGDYGYTF.

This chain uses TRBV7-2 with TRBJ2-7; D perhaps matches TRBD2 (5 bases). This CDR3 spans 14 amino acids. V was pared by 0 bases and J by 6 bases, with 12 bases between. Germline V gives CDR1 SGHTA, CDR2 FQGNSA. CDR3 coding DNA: TGTGCCAGCAGCTTAGCCGCGAGTGGAGGCGAGCAGTACTTC. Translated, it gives CASSLAASGGEQYF. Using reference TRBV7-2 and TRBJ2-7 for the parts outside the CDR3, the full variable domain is GAGVSQSPSNKVTEKGKDVELRCDPISGHTALYWYRQSLGQGLEFLIYFQGNSAPDKSGLPSDRFSAERTGGSVSTLTIQRTQQEDSAVYLCASSLAASGGEQYFGPGTRLTVT.

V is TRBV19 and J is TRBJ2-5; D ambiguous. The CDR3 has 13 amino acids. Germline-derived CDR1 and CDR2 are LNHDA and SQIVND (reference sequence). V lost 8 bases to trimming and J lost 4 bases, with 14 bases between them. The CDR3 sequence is CASSSLGGETQYF. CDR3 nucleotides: TGTGCCAGTTCATCCCTCGGCGGAGAGACCCAGTACTTC.

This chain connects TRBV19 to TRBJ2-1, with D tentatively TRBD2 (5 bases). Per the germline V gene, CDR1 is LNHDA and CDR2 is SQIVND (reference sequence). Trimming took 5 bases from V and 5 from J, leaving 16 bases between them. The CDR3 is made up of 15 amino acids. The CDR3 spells CASSWLTPRDNEQFF. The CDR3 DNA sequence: TGTGCCAGTAGTTGGCTCACCCCGCGGGACAATGAGCAGTTCTTC.

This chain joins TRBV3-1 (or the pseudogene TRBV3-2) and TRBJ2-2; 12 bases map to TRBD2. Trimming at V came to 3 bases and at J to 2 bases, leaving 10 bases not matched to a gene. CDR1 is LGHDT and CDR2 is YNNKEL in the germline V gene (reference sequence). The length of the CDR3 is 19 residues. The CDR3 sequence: CASSHQSGTSGYNTGELFF. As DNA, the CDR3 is TGTGCCAGCAGCCACCAATCCGGGACTAGCGGGTATAACACCGGGGAGCTGTTTTTT.

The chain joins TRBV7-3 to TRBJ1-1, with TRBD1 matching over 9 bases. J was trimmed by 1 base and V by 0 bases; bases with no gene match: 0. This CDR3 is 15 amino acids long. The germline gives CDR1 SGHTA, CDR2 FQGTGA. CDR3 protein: CASSLTGQGNTEAFF. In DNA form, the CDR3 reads TGTGCCAGCAGCTTAACGGGACAGGGGAACACTGAAGCTTTCTTT.

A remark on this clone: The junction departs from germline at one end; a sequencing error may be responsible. CDR3 residues: CASSLETTIWNF. The CDR3 DNA sequence: TGTGCCAGCAGCTTAGAAACGACTATTTGGAACTTC. The chain is built from TRBV7-9 and TRBJ2-5, with D perhaps matching TRBD2 (5 bases). Per the germline V gene, CDR1 is SEHNR and CDR2 is FQNEAQ (reference sequence). CDR3 size: 12 residues.

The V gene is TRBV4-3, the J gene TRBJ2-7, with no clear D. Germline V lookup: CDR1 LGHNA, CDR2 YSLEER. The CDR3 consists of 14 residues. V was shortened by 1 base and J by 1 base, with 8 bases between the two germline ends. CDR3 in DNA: TGCGCCAGCAGCCAAGGGCGGCTATCCTACGAGCAGTACTTC. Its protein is CASSQGRLSYEQYF.

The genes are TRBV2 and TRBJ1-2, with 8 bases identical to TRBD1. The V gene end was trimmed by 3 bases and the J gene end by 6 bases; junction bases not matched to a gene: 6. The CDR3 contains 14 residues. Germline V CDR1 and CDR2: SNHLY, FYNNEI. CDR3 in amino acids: CASSDLGQGNGYTF. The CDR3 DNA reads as TGTGCCAGCAGTGATTTAGGACAGGGTAATGGCTACACCTTC.

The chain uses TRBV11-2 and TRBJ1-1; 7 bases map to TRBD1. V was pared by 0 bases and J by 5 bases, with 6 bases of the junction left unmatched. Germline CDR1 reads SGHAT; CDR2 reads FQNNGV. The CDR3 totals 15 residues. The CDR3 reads CASSLDGTVRTEAFF. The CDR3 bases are TGTGCCAGCAGCTTAGATGGGACAGTGAGGACTGAAGCTTTCTTT.

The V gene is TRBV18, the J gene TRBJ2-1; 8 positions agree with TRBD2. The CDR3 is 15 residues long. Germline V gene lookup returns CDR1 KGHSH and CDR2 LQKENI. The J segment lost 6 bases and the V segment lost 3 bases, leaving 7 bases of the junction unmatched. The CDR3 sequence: CASSPSGSPFNEQFF. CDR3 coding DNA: TGTGCCAGCTCACCGAGCGGGAGCCCTTTCAATGAGCAGTTCTTC.

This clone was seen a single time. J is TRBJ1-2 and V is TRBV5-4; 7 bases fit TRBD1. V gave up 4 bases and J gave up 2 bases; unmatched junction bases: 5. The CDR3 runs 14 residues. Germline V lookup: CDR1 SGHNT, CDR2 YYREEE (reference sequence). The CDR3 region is CASSRWDSNYGYTF. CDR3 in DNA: TGTGCCAGCAGCCGTTGGGACAGCAACTATGGCTACACCTTC.

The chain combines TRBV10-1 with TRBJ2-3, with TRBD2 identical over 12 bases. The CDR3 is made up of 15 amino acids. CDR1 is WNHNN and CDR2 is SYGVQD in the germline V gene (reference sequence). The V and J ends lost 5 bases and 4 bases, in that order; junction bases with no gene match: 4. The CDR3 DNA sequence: TGCGCCAGCAGTAACCTAGCGGGAGGGCCAGATACGCAGTATTTT. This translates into CASSNLAGGPDTQYF.

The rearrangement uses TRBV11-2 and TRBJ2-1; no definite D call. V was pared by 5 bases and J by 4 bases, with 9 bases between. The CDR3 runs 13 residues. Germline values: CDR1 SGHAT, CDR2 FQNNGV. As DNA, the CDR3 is TGTGCCAGCAGCCCCCAGTCATACAATGAGCAGTTCTTC. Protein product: CASSPQSYNEQFF. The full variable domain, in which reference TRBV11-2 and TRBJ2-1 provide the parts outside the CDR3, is EAGVAQSPRYKIIEKRQSVAFWCNPISGHATLYWYQQILGQGPKLLIQFQNNGVVDDSQLPKDRFSAERLKGVDSTLKIQPAKLEDSAVYLCASSPQSYNEQFFGPGTRLTVL.

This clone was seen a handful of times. CDR3 sequence: CASSSSGRLTDTQYF. CDR3 sequence (DNA): TGTGCCAGCAGCAGTAGCGGGAGACTAACAGATACGCAGTATTTT. The chain has TRBV7-2 and TRBJ2-3; 9 nucleotides line up with TRBD2. The germline V gene encodes CDR1 SGHTA and CDR2 FQGNSA. The V segment lost 5 bases and the J segment 3 bases; nucleotides outside the gene matches: 6. The CDR3 length is 15 residues. The variable domain in full, completed from reference TRBV7-2 and TRBJ2-3, reads GAGVSQSPSNKVTEKGKDVELRCDPISGHTALYWYRQSLGQGLEFLIYFQGNSAPDKSGLPSDRFSAERTGGSVSTLTIQRTQQEDSAVYLCASSSSGRLTDTQYFGPGTRLTVL.

The CDR3 loop reads CASGRGTGGYPDTQYF. The DNA of the CDR3 is TGTGCTAGTGGCCGCGGGACAGGGGGATACCCAGATACGCAGTATTTT. This rearrangement joins TRBV12-5 to TRBJ2-3; 11 bases line up with TRBD1. Germline assignment: CDR1 LGHNT and CDR2 FRNRAP. The trim removed 6 bases at V and 4 bases at J, leaving 9 bases unmatched. CDR3 size: 16 residues.

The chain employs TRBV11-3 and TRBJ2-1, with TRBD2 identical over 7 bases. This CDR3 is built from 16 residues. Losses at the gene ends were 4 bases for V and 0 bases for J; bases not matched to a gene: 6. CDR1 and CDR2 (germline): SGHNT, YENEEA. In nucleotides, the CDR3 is TGTGCCAGCAGCTCTTCTCTAGCGGTCTCCTACAATGAGCAGTTCTTC. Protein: CASSSSLAVSYNEQFF. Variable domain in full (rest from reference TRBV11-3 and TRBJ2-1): EAGVVQSPRYKIIEKKQPVAFWCNPISGHNTLYWYLQNLGQGPELLIRYENEEAVDDSQLPKDRFSAERLKGVDSTLKIQPAELGDSAVYLCASSSSLAVSYNEQFFGPGTRLTVL.

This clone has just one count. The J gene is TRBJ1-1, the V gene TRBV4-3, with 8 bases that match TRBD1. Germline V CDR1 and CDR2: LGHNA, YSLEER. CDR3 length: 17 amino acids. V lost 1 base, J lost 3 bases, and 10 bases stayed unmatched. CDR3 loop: CASSQVGSGQGYTEAFF. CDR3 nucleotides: TGCGCCAGCAGCCAAGTAGGTTCTGGACAGGGTTACACTGAAGCTTTCTTT.

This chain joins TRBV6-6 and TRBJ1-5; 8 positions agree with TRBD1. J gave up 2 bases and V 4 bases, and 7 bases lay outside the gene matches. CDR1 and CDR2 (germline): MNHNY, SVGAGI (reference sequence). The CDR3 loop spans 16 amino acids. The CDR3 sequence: CASSLVTGGGNQPQHF. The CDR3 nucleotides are TGTGCCAGCAGTTTGGTAACAGGGGGTGGCAATCAGCCCCAGCATTTT.

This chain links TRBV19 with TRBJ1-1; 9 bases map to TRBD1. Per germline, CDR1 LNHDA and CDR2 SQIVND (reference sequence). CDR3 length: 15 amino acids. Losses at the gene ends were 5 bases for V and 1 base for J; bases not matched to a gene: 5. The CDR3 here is CASSVTGGWNTEAFF. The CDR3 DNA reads TGTGCCAGTAGTGTTACAGGGGGCTGGAACACTGAAGCTTTCTTT.

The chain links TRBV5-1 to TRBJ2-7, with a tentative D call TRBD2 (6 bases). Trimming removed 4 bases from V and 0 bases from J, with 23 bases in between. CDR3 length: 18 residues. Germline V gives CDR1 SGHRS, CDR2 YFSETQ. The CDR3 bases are TGCGCCAGCAGCCTGGAGCCCCGGAGGGCCTTGAGCTCCTACGAGCAGTACTTC. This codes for CASSLEPRRALSSYEQYF.

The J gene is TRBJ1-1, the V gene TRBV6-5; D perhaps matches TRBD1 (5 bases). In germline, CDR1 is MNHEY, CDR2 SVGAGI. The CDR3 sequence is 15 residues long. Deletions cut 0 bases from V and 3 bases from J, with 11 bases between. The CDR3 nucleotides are TGTGCCAGCAGTTACTCTTACAGGACGGACACTGAAGCTTTCTTT. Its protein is CASSYSYRTDTEAFF.

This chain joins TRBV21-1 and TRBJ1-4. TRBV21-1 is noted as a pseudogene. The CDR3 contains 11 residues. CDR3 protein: CASSKSPQLFF. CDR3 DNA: TGTGCCAGCAGCAAAAGCCCTCAACTGTTTTTT.

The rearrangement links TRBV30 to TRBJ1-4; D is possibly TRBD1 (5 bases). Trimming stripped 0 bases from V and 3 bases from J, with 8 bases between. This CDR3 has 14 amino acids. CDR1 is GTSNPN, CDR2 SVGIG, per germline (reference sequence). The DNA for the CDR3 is TGTGCCTGGAGTGTACAGGCTGCTAATGAAAAACTGTTTTTT. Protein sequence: CAWSVQAANEKLFF. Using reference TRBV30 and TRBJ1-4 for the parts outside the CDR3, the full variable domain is SQTIHQWPATLVQPVGSPLSLECTVEGTSNPNLYWYRQAAGRGLQLLFYSVGIGQISSEVPQNLSASRPQDRQFILSSKKLLLSDSGFYLCAWSVQAANEKLFFGSGTQLSVL.

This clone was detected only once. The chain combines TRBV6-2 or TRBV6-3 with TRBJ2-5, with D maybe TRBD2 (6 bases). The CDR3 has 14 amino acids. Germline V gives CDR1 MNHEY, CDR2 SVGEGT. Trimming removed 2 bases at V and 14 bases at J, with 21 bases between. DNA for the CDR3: TGTGCCAGCAGTTACATACTAGCCACCAAGAGACCCTACTTC. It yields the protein CASSYILATKRPYF.